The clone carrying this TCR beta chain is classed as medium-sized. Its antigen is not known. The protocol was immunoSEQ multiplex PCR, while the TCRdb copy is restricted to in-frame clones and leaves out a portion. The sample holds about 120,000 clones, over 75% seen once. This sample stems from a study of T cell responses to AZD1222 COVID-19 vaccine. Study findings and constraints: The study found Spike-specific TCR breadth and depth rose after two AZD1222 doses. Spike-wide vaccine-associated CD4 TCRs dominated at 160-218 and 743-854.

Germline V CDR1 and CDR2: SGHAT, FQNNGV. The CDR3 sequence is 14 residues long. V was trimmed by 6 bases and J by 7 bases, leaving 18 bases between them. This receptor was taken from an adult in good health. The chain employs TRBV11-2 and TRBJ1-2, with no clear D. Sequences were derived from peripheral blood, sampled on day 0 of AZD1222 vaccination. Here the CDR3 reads CASRPLRQDRGYTF. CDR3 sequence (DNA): TGTGCCAGCAGACCCTTGCGGCAGGATCGTGGCTACACCTTC. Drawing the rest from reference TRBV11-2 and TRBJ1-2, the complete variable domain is EAGVAQSPRYKIIEKRQSVAFWCNPISGHATLYWYQQILGQGPKLLIQFQNNGVVDDSQLPKDRFSAERLKGVDSTLKIQPAKLEDSAVYLCASRPLRQDRGYTFGSGTRLTVV.